This passage covers 30 T cell receptor beta chains from one sample sequenced in a study of regulatory T cells in long-lasting Graves disease. Noted time point: persistent/refractory GD, antithyroid drugs over 5 years with positive TRAb. PBMC-extracted RNA yielded the TCR library. Arm-PCR of CDR3 regions with iRepertoire HTBI primers generated TCR beta libraries. TCRdb reprocessed the multiplex PCR reads with MiXCR, giving one entry per CDR3 protein. The data hold roughly 400,000 distinct CDR3 sequences, with roughly 20% observed a single time. This specimen was peripheral blood mononuclear cells (PBMCs), taken when the disease was refractory, from a patient treated with antithyroid drugs. The receptors were sampled from a female donor with Graves disease.

This chain connects TRBV10-3 to TRBJ2-1; a possible D gene is TRBD1 (5 bases). Germline assignment: CDR1 ENHRY and CDR2 SYGVKD. This CDR3 region has 13 residues. As DNA, the CDR3 is TGTGCGGCAGGGTCGAGCTCCTACAATGAGCAGTTCTTC. It specifies CAAGSSSYNEQFF.

The gene calls are TRBV29-1 and TRBJ2-7, with 9 bases fitting TRBD2. CDR1 and CDR2 (germline): SQVTM, ANQGSEA. CDR3 length: 15 residues. The junction had 9 bases not matched to a gene; V was cut back by 6 bases and J by 0 bases. CDR3 coding DNA: TGCAGCGTCCATAGGGGCGGGAGGGTCTCCTACGAGCAGTACTTC. It codes for CSVHRGGRVSYEQYF.

This clonotype was counted at least ten times. The chain recombines TRBV10-3 with TRBJ1-2; D is unclear. The CDR3 is 12 residues long. Trimming removed 0 bases at V and 6 bases at J, with 5 bases between. Per the germline V gene, CDR1 is ENHRY and CDR2 is SYGVKD. The CDR3 region is CAISESQNGYTF. The DNA for the CDR3 is TGTGCCATCAGTGAGTCTCAGAATGGCTACACCTTC.

This clonotype was seen repeatedly, ten times or more. V and J are TRBV5-6 and TRBJ1-2; 7 bases are a match to TRBD1. This CDR3 has 14 amino acids. The germline V gene encodes CDR1 SGHDT and CDR2 YYEEEE. With 0 bases clipped from V and 2 bases from J, the junction kept 1 base outside the gene matches. CDR3 protein: CASSLEQGNYGYTF. The DNA of the CDR3 is TGTGCCAGCAGCTTGGAACAGGGGAACTATGGCTACACCTTC.

Remarks on this clonotype: The junction departs from the called germline gene at one end, perhaps through a read error. The V and J genes are TRBV9 and TRBJ2-3; the D is unclear. CDR3 size: 14 residues. The germline gives CDR1 SGDLS, CDR2 YYNGEE. Here the CDR3 DNA reads TGTGCCAGCAGCGTAGCGGGTAGCACAGATACGCGGTATTTT. Encoded protein: CASSVAGSTDTRYF.

On this clonotype: Given a much more abundant clone one base away, this may be a read error. The chain uses TRBV28 and TRBJ2-7; no clear D. Trimming left V 7 bases short and J 5 bases short, with 9 bases between. Germline-derived CDR1 and CDR2 are MDHEN and SYDVKM. This CDR3 region has 11 residues. CDR3: CASNLNHEQYF. In nucleotides, the CDR3 is TGTGCCAGCAACCTAAACCACGAGCAGTACTTC.

This clonotype was detected ten times or more. The chain recombines TRBV5-8 with TRBJ1-5, with TRBD1 matching over 8 bases. Germline V gene data show CDR1 as SGHTS and CDR2 as YDEGEE. The CDR3 length is 15 residues. Unmatched junction bases numbered 0, after V lost 0 bases and J lost 1 base. CDR3 residues: CASSLDRGSNQPQHF. The CDR3 nucleotides read TGTGCCAGCAGCTTGGACAGGGGGAGCAATCAGCCCCAGCATTTT.

This clonotype appeared many times. The J gene is TRBJ2-5, the V gene TRBV7-9; the D gene is possibly TRBD2 (6 bases). The ends were cut back, 5 bases at V and 4 bases at J, with 20 bases in the middle. This CDR3 comprises 16 residues. Germline V CDR1 and CDR2: SEHNR, FQNEAQ (reference sequence). CDR3 protein: CASSDRDSREVETQYF. In DNA, the CDR3 is TGTGCCAGCAGCGACCGGGACTCTAGAGAAGTAGAGACCCAGTACTTC.

Ten or more counts support this clonotype. This sequence joins TRBV7-2 and TRBJ2-6; D is possibly TRBD2 (6 bases). Germline V gene lookup returns CDR1 SGHTA and CDR2 FQGNSA. V was shortened by 1 base and J by 13 bases, with 14 bases between the two germline ends. The CDR3 consists of 14 residues. The CDR3, as DNA: TGTGCCAGCAGCTTAGACTTGGCGGGAAGGGTCCTGACTTTC. Its translation is CASSLDLAGRVLTF.

This clonotype has ten or more counts. The rearrangement uses TRBV11-2 and TRBJ2-7; D remains unclear. This CDR3 is built from 12 residues. V was trimmed by 2 bases and J by 7 bases, leaving 9 bases between them. Germline assignment: CDR1 SGHAT and CDR2 FQNNGV. This CDR3 reads CASSLNSPEQYF. The CDR3 coding sequence is TGTGCCAGCAGCTTAAATTCGCCAGAGCAGTACTTC.

The V gene is TRBV7-8, the J gene TRBJ2-2; D perhaps matches TRBD2 (6 bases). Germline CDR1 and CDR2: SGHVS and FQNEAQ. Trimming stripped 1 base from V and 0 bases from J, with 12 bases between. The CDR3 is 17 residues long. The CDR3 reads CASSLVGRGANTGELFF. CDR3 nucleotide sequence: TGTGCCAGCAGCTTAGTCGGGCGGGGTGCGAACACCGGGGAGCTGTTTTTT.

This clonotype was observed once. The rearrangement joins TRBV18 to TRBJ1-1; 7 bases are shared with TRBD1. This CDR3 has 15 residues. V trimming: 3 bases; J trimming: 7 bases; junction bases outside the gene matches: 11. Germline V CDR1 and CDR2: KGHSH, LQKENI. Here the CDR3 reads CASSPPTGAKLEAFF. CDR3 in DNA: TGTGCCAGCTCACCCCCAACAGGGGCCAAACTTGAAGCTTTCTTT.

In its sample, this clonotype was seen many times. The chain couples TRBV2 to TRBJ2-7, with D tentatively TRBD1 (6 bases). Germline V gene sequence: CDR1 SNHLY, CDR2 FYNNEI. The CDR3 runs to 14 residues. Trimming removed 7 bases from V and 6 bases from J, with 19 bases in between. For the CDR3, the DNA is TGTGCCAGCAAAGAGAACAGGGCTATCGCCGAGCAGTACTTC. As protein: CASKENRAIAEQYF.

The table lists this clonotype with a few counts. The chain joins TRBV7-9 to TRBJ2-5, with 7 bases fitting TRBD2. The trim removed 5 bases at V and 0 bases at J, leaving 9 bases unmatched. Looked up from germline, CDR1 is SEHNR and CDR2 is FQNEAQ (reference sequence). The CDR3 covers 16 residues. The CDR3 nucleotides are TGTGCCAGCAGCCCCCGGGCGGGAGCCAACCAAGAGACCCAGTACTTC. This translates into CASSPRAGANQETQYF.

The rearrangement joins TRBV19 to TRBJ2-5, with TRBD2 matching over 14 bases. TRBJ2-1 matches the DNA end more closely, so the J call is doubtful. Germline V CDR1 and CDR2: LNHDA, SQIVND (reference sequence). CDR3 length: 15 amino acids. CDR3 sequence reads: CASSAGTSGSHEQFF. In DNA, the CDR3 is TGTGCCAGTAGTGCCGGGACTAGCGGGAGCCATGAGCAGTTCTTC.

This clonotype was seen ten or more times. The chain has TRBV7-2 and TRBJ2-7; 8 nucleotides align to TRBD1. Germline assignment: CDR1 SGHTA and CDR2 FQGNSA. V shed 3 bases and J 7 bases; nucleotides not matched to a gene: 8. This CDR3 is built from 14 residues. CDR3 coding DNA: TGTGCCAGCAGCTTGGGACAGGCCTCGTGGGAGCAGTACTTC. Translating it yields CASSLGQASWEQYF.

This clonotype was detected many times. The rearrangement links TRBV20-1 to TRBJ2-5; D gene uncertain. The V end lost 6 bases, the J end lost 0 bases, and 8 bases lay between the germline ends. This CDR3 has 12 residues. Germline CDR1 reads DFQATT; CDR2 reads SNEGSKA (reference sequence). The CDR3 region is CSARIDQETQYF. Written as DNA, the CDR3 is TGCAGTGCGAGGATCGACCAAGAGACCCAGTACTTC.

This clonotype was observed at least ten times. V usage is TRBV27 and J usage is TRBJ1-2, with a tentative D call TRBD1 (5 bases). The CDR3 loop spans 13 amino acids. Trimming shortened V by 3 bases and J by 8 bases, and 13 bases separated the two germline ends. Germline CDR1 MNHEY, CDR2 SMNVEV (reference sequence). The CDR3: CASSFTGKRGYTF. The CDR3, as DNA: TGTGCCAGCAGTTTTACAGGCAAGAGGGGCTACACCTTC.

J is TRBJ1-3 and V is TRBV6-1; no firm D call. The length of the CDR3 is 12 residues. Trimming removed 8 bases at V and 8 bases at J, with 13 bases between. Per the germline V gene, CDR1 is MNHNS and CDR2 is SASEGT. The CDR3 DNA is TGTGCCAGCGGTCTCTCTGCGGACACCATATATTTT. This encodes CASGLSADTIYF.

This chain joins TRBV6-9 and TRBJ2-4; the match to TRBD1 covers 7 bases. This CDR3 has 18 residues. The V and J ends lost 4 bases and 9 bases, in that order; junction bases with no gene match: 21. Looked up from germline, CDR1 is MNHGY and CDR2 is SVAAGI. This CDR3 reads CASSSQILRQGRLAIQYF. CDR3 bases: TGTGCCAGCAGTTCTCAAATCCTTCGACAGGGTCGATTGGCCATTCAGTACTTC.

The V and J genes are TRBV6-9 and TRBJ2-5; the D gene is possibly TRBD1 (7 bases). The V end lost 4 bases, the J end lost 5 bases, and 17 bases lay between the germline ends. Per germline, CDR1 MNHGY and CDR2 SVAAGI. The CDR3 loop spans 15 amino acids. For the CDR3, the DNA is TGTGCCAGCAGTTCCGAACAGGGGCGGGGCGAGACCCAGTACTTC. Protein product: CASSSEQGRGETQYF.

The chain has TRBV20-1 and TRBJ1-1; D ambiguous. CDR3 length equals 12 residues. Per the germline V gene, CDR1 is DFQATT and CDR2 is SNEGSKA (reference sequence). The CDR3 sequence is CRPGKGNTEAFF. As DNA, the CDR3 is TGCAGACCCGGAAAGGGGAACACTGAAGCTTTCTTT.

The chain is built from TRBV6-2 or TRBV6-3 and TRBJ1-2, with D perhaps matching TRBD1 (5 bases). V lost 5 bases, J lost 4 bases, and 17 bases lay in between. This CDR3 contains 15 residues. The germline V gene has CDR1 MNHEY and CDR2 SVGEGT. The CDR3 region has the DNA TGTGCCAGCAGTGACGGGGGGATGGGGCTCTATGGCTACACCTTC. Translation: CASSDGGMGLYGYTF.

J is TRBJ2-5 and V is TRBV29-1; D is tentatively TRBD1 or TRBD2 (7 bases each). The ends were cut back, 3 bases at V and 2 bases at J, with 10 bases in the middle. This CDR3 spans 13 amino acids. Germline CDR1 reads SQVTM; CDR2 reads ANQGSEA. The CDR3 region has the DNA TGCAGCGTTGAGCAGGGGGGGCAAGAGACCCAGTACTTC. This sequence encodes CSVEQGGQETQYF.

This clonotype was recorded many times. The chain links TRBV20-1 to TRBJ2-7, with 7 bases lining up with TRBD2. Germline CDR1 DFQATT, CDR2 SNEGSKA (reference sequence). Unmatched junction bases numbered 8, after V lost 3 bases and J lost 0 bases. The CDR3 has 15 residues. CDR3 DNA sequence: TGCAGTGCTAGTGGGAAGCGGGGAACCTCCTACGAGCAGTACTTC. This translates into CSASGKRGTSYEQYF.

The chain has TRBV4-1 and TRBJ2-1, with D uncertain. The CDR3 is 13 residues long. In germline, CDR1 is MGHRA, CDR2 YSYEKL. Trimming shortened V by 0 bases and J by 3 bases, and 3 bases separated the two germline ends. This CDR3 reads CASSQDGYNEQFF. As DNA, the CDR3 is TGCGCCAGCAGCCAAGACGGCTACAATGAGCAGTTCTTC.

This clonotype was observed many times. The chain is built from TRBV28 and TRBJ1-5; D is uncertain. The CDR3 loop spans 12 amino acids. The V gene lost 3 bases and the J gene lost 6 bases, with 6 bases spanning the gap. The germline V gene has CDR1 MDHEN and CDR2 SYDVKM. The CDR3 DNA reads TGTGCCAGCAGTTTGAGGTTTCAGCCCCAGCATTTT. As protein: CASSLRFQPQHF.

The J gene is TRBJ2-1, the V gene TRBV6-2 or TRBV6-3; D remains unclear. Germline lookup yields CDR1 MNHEY and CDR2 SVGEGT. The CDR3 is 14 amino acids. V was cut by 6 bases and J by 6 bases, with 15 bases left in between. The CDR3 sequence is CASSSWNLSNEQFF. CDR3 bases: TGTGCCAGCAGCTCGTGGAACCTCTCCAATGAGCAGTTCTTC.

This clonotype was seen more than once but under ten times. The chain has TRBV2 and TRBJ1-6; 10 bases line up with TRBD1. Germline CDR1 and CDR2: SNHLY and FYNNEI. The length of the CDR3 is 14 residues. V dropped 6 bases and J dropped 7; count of bases not matched to a gene: 3. The CDR3, as DNA: TGTGCCAGCAGGGGACAGGGGAACAATTCACCCCTCCACTTT. This sequence encodes CASRGQGNNSPLHF.

This clonotype was seen repeatedly, ten times or more. This rearrangement joins TRBV6-1 to TRBJ1-5, with D possibly TRBD1 on 6 matching bases. The CDR3 is 14 amino acids. V was cut by 6 bases and J by 0 bases, with 9 bases left in between. Germline V gene sequence: CDR1 MNHNS, CDR2 SASEGT. CDR3 region: CASSGQYSNQPQHF. CDR3 DNA: TGTGCCAGCAGCGGACAGTATAGCAATCAGCCCCAGCATTTT.